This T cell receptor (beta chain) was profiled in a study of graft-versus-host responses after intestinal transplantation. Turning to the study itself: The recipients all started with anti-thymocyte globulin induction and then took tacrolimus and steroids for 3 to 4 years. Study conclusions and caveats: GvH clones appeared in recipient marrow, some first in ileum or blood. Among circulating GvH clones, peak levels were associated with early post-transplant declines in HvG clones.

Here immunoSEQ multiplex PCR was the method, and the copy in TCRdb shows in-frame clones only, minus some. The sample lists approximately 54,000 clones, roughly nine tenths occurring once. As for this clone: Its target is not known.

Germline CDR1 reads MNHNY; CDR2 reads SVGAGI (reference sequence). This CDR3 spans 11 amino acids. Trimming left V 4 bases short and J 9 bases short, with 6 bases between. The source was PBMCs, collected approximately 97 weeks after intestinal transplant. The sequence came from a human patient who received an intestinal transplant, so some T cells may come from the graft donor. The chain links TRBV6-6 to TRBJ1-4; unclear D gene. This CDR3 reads CASSSSQKLFF. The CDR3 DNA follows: TGTGCCAGCAGTTCTTCACAAAAACTGTTTTTT.